The 8 T cell receptor beta chains in this list originate from one sample, sequenced in a study of T cell repertoires in cytomegalovirus infection. TCRdb called the reads again in MiXCR, with one record for every CDR3 protein. The table shows 150,000 to 200,000 distinct CDR3 sequences, with roughly a fifth occurring only once. Sequences were obtained from PBMCs. These receptors were collected from a human donor in good health (CMV status not recorded). Some clones in this sample may be carry-over from other donors' samples.

The V and J genes are TRBV12-3 or TRBV12-4 and TRBJ2-3, with TRBD2 matching over 7 bases. The CDR3 has 17 amino acids. J lost 5 bases, V lost 1 base, and 12 bases had no gene match. The CDR3 region is CASSLGGTAGRGDTQYF. For the CDR3, the DNA is TGTGCCAGCAGTTTAGGAGGTACAGCGGGAAGGGGAGATACGCAGTATTTT.

CDR3 nucleotide sequence: TGTGCCAGCAGTCACAGGGGCGAAGGCTATGGCTACACCTTC. Its protein is CASSHRGEGYGYTF. The chain recombines TRBV28 with TRBJ1-2; 7 nucleotides line up with TRBD1. The CDR3 contains 14 residues. V gave up 5 bases and J gave up 4 bases; unmatched junction bases: 7. Germline V gene lookup returns CDR1 MDHEN and CDR2 SYDVKM.

Ten or more counts support this clonotype. The V call is TRBV20-1, the J call TRBJ1-2, with TRBD1 matching over 9 bases. The CDR3 is 14 residues long. Germline V CDR1 and CDR2: DFQATT, SNEGSKA (reference sequence). J was trimmed by 5 bases and V by 7 bases; bases with no gene match: 11. The CDR3 protein is CSGKGTGRPYGYTF. The CDR3 region has the DNA TGCAGTGGAAAGGGGACAGGGAGACCTTATGGCTACACCTTC.

A few counts support this clonotype. The V call is TRBV2, the J call TRBJ2-7, with TRBD2 matching over 11 bases. The CDR3 has 14 amino acids. In germline, CDR1 is SNHLY, CDR2 FYNNEI. Unmatched junction bases numbered 4, after V lost 2 bases and J lost 7 bases. CDR3 residues: CASSERLAGGEQYF. The DNA for the CDR3 is TGTGCCAGCAGTGAAAGGCTAGCGGGAGGTGAGCAGTACTTC.

At least ten counts were recorded for this clonotype. V gene TRBV28 combines with J gene TRBJ2-2; 10 nucleotides match TRBD2. The ends lost 5 bases at V and 5 bases at J; junction bases unmatched: 8. Germline CDR1 is MDHEN and CDR2 is SYDVKM. The CDR3 is 16 amino acids. The CDR3 here is CASSIAGGLGTGELFF. The CDR3 nucleotides read TGTGCCAGCAGTATAGCGGGAGGTCTCGGGACCGGGGAGCTGTTTTTT.

This chain links TRBV7-9 with TRBJ1-1, with 7 bases fitting TRBD1. This CDR3 is built from 19 residues. Germline CDR1 SEHNR, CDR2 FQNEAQ (reference sequence). Trimming removed 6 bases from V and 5 bases from J; junction bases left unmatched: 24. The CDR3 protein is CASSTTGDSTTNDGTEAFF. CDR3 nucleotides: TGTGCCAGCAGTACAACTGGGGACAGCACCACGAACGACGGGACTGAAGCTTTCTTT. Supplemented by reference TRBV7-9 and TRBJ1-1, the full variable domain reads DTGVSQNPRHKITKRGQNVTFRCDPISEHNRLYWYRQTLGQGPEFLTYFQNEAQLEKSRLLSDRFSAERPKGSFSTLEIQRTEQGDSAMYLCASSTTGDSTTNDGTEAFFGQGTRLTVV.

A few counts support this clonotype. The chain links TRBV7-9 to TRBJ2-1, with D unresolved. V dropped 1 base and J dropped 6 bases, with 7 bases sitting between them. The CDR3 covers 13 residues. Germline lookup yields CDR1 SEHNR and CDR2 FQNEAQ (reference sequence). CDR3 residues: CASSLGILNEQFF. The CDR3 nucleotides read TGTGCCAGCAGCTTAGGGATACTCAATGAGCAGTTCTTC.

Only a few counts were recorded for this clonotype. At one end the junction does not follow the germline gene, possibly because of a read error. V is TRBV7-7 and J is TRBJ2-1; either TRBD1 or TRBD2 may supply D (5 bases each). CDR3 size: 17 residues. Germline CDR1 SSHAT, CDR2 FNYEAQ (reference sequence). The CDR3 nucleotides read TGTGCTAGCAGTCTCTTGGGTGGGGCCCTCGGGGACAATGAGCAGTTCTTC. It yields the protein CASSLLGGALGDNEQFF.